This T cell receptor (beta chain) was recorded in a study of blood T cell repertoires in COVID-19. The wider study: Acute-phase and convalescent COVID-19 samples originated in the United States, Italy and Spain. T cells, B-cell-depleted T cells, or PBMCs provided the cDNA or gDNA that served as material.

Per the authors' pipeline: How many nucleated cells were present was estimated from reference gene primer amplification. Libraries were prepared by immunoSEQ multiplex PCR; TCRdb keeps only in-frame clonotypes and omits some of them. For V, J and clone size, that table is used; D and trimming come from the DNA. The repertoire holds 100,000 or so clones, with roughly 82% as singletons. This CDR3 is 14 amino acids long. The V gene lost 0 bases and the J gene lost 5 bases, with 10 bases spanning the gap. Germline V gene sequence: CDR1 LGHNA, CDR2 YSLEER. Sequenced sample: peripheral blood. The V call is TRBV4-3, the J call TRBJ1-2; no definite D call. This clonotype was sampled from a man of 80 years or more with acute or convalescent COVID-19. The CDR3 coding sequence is TGCGCCAGCAGCCAAGATCGGCGGCAGTATGGCTACACCTTC. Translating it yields CASSQDRRQYGYTF.